What follows are 26 T cell receptor beta chains derived from one specimen sequenced in a study of graft-versus-host responses after intestinal transplantation. Repertoires were generated with immunoSEQ multiplex PCR, while TCRdb's copy carries only in-frame clones and drops some. The sample gives about 16,000 clones, roughly 88% of which show up once; approximately 6% is in the top ten. The specimen comprised PBMCs, sampled about 110 days after intestinal transplant. The origin of the receptors is a human patient who received an intestinal transplant, so some T cells may come from the graft donor.

This clone is a singleton in its sample. The gene calls are TRBV9 and TRBJ1-1; the match to TRBD1 covers 12 bases. Unmatched junction bases numbered 7, after V lost 2 bases and J lost 8 bases. Germline CDR1 is SGDLS and CDR2 is YYNGEE. This CDR3 comprises 15 residues. For the CDR3, the DNA is TGTGCCAGCAGCGTGGGGACAGGGGGCGCCCCCGAAGCTTTCTTT. Encoded protein: CASSVGTGGAPEAFF.

The J gene is TRBJ1-2, the V gene TRBV7-9; D remains unclear. The CDR3 covers 14 residues. V gave up 1 base and J gave up 4 bases, with 10 bases separating them. Germline V gene data show CDR1 as SEHNR and CDR2 as FQNEAQ (reference sequence). Here the CDR3 reads CASSLGPAVYGYTF. For the CDR3, the DNA is TGTGCCAGCAGCTTAGGTCCCGCCGTCTATGGCTACACCTTC.

A few counts support this clone. The V gene is TRBV28, the J gene TRBJ2-3; D perhaps matches TRBD2 (6 bases). Germline values: CDR1 MDHEN, CDR2 SYDVKM. The CDR3 runs to 14 residues. Trimming pared 6 bases from V and 2 bases from J, leaving 12 bases between. The CDR3 DNA follows: TGTGCCAGCAGGGGGACTCTCTCCACAGATACGCAGTATTTT. As protein: CASRGTLSTDTQYF.

The rearrangement uses TRBV4-1 and TRBJ2-1; 12 nucleotides match TRBD2. The germline CDR1 and CDR2 sequences are MGHRA and YSYEKL. Trimming cost V 4 bases and J 2 bases; bases outside gene matches: 6. The CDR3 spans 17 residues. CDR3 nucleotide sequence: TGCGCCAGCAGCCCTGACGGACTAGCGGGACCCTACAATGAGCAGTTCTTC. Translated: CASSPDGLAGPYNEQFF.

The rearrangement joins TRBV29-1 to TRBJ2-7; D might be TRBD1 (5 bases). V was shortened by 5 bases and J by 2 bases, with 10 bases between the two germline ends. Per the germline V gene, CDR1 is SQVTM and CDR2 is ANQGSEA. The CDR3 consists of 12 residues. CDR3 coding DNA: TGCAGCGTTACCGACAGCGCCTACGAGCAGTACTTC. Protein sequence: CSVTDSAYEQYF.

This clone was observed once. This sequence joins TRBV7-2 and TRBJ2-3, with 8 bases that match TRBD1. Germline CDR1 reads SGHTA; CDR2 reads FQGNSA. With 2 bases clipped from V and 0 bases from J, the junction kept 1 base outside the gene matches. The CDR3 spans 15 residues. Here the CDR3 reads CASSLQGASTDTQYF. In nucleotides, the CDR3 is TGTGCCAGCAGCTTACAGGGGGCTAGCACAGATACGCAGTATTTT. Filled out from reference TRBV7-2 and TRBJ2-3, the complete variable domain reads GAGVSQSPSNKVTEKGKDVELRCDPISGHTALYWYRQSLGQGLEFLIYFQGNSAPDKSGLPSDRFSAERTGGSVSTLTIQRTQQEDSAVYLCASSLQGASTDTQYFGPGTRLTVL.

The chain joins TRBV6-5 to TRBJ2-7, with 11 bases fitting TRBD2. The germline V gene has CDR1 MNHEY and CDR2 SVGAGI. This CDR3 contains 15 residues. Losses at the gene ends were 6 bases for V and 5 bases for J; bases not matched to a gene: 9. CDR3 nucleotide sequence: TGTGCCAGCAGCCCCTCCCTAGCGGGAGGCCACGAGCAGTACTTC. Translating it yields CASSPSLAGGHEQYF.

This clone was detected once. The chain uses TRBV7-6 and TRBJ1-2; tentatively, D is TRBD1 (5 bases). Per germline, CDR1 SGHVS and CDR2 FNYEAQ. The CDR3 totals 15 residues. With 5 bases removed from V and 4 bases from J, the gap between germline ends came to 17 bases. The CDR3 loop is CASSPTDGGGYGYTF. The CDR3, as DNA: TGTGCCAGCAGCCCAACCGATGGGGGTGGCTATGGCTACACCTTC. Full variable domain (remainder filled in from reference TRBV7-6 and TRBJ1-2): GAGVSQSPRYKVTKRGQDVALRCDPISGHVSLYWYRQALGQGPEFLTYFNYEAQQDKSGLPNDRFSAERPEGSISTLTIQRTEQRDSAMYRCASSPTDGGGYGYTFGSGTRLTVV.

This sequence joins TRBV5-1 and TRBJ2-3; unclear D gene. Germline V lookup: CDR1 SGHRS, CDR2 YFSETQ. Trimming pared 1 base from V and 4 bases from J, leaving 4 bases between. The CDR3 contains 12 residues. CDR3 DNA: TGCGCCAGCAGCTTGTTCTCAGATACGCAGTATTTT. Its translation is CASSLFSDTQYF.

The chain carries TRBV7-2 and TRBJ1-1, with 7 bases that match TRBD1. CDR1 is SGHTA, CDR2 FQGNSA, per germline. The V segment lost 0 bases and the J segment 9 bases; nucleotides outside the gene matches: 4. The CDR3 is 13 residues long. DNA for the CDR3: TGTGCCAGCAGCTTAGCCGGGACAGCACAAGCTTTCTTT. The encoded protein is CASSLAGTAQAFF. Complete variable domain (other parts from reference TRBV7-2 and TRBJ1-1): GAGVSQSPSNKVTEKGKDVELRCDPISGHTALYWYRQSLGQGLEFLIYFQGNSAPDKSGLPSDRFSAERTGGSVSTLTIQRTQQEDSAVYLCASSLAGTAQAFFGQGTRLTVV.

The rearrangement joins TRBV27 to TRBJ2-7, with 8 bases lining up with TRBD2. Trimming at V came to 7 bases and at J to 0 bases, leaving 8 bases not matched to a gene. Germline V lookup: CDR1 MNHEY, CDR2 SMNVEV (reference sequence). The CDR3 loop spans 15 amino acids. This CDR3 reads CASMGAGGTSYEQYF. CDR3 nucleotide sequence: TGTGCCAGCATGGGTGCGGGAGGAACCTCCTACGAGCAGTACTTC.

The genes are TRBV7-8 and TRBJ2-1, with D perhaps matching TRBD2 (5 bases). Germline V gene sequence: CDR1 SGHVS, CDR2 FQNEAQ. The CDR3 spans 15 residues. With 1 base removed from V and 4 bases from J, the gap between germline ends came to 11 bases. This CDR3 reads CASSLVVSVYNEQFF. CDR3 bases: TGTGCCAGCAGCTTAGTAGTTAGCGTTTACAATGAGCAGTTCTTC.

Here the CDR3 DNA reads TGTGCCTGGAGTTATGGACAGGGGCCCGATACGCAGTATTTT. Amino acid sequence: CAWSYGQGPDTQYF. The chain has TRBV30 and TRBJ2-3, with 9 positions matching TRBD1. CDR1 GTSNPN and CDR2 SVGIG come from the germline V gene (reference sequence). This CDR3 spans 14 amino acids. The trim removed 2 bases at V and 6 bases at J, leaving 6 bases unmatched.

Here the CDR3 reads CASSQDYQKPRDYYEQYF. In nucleotides, the CDR3 is TGCGCCAGCAGCCAAGATTACCAAAAGCCCAGAGATTACTACGAGCAGTACTTC. The chain is built from TRBV4-3 and TRBJ2-7; D is ambiguous. Looked up from germline, CDR1 is LGHNA and CDR2 is YSLEER. Between the trimmed V and J ends, which lost 0 bases and 3 bases, there was a span of 21 bases. CDR3 length: 18 residues.

The chain combines TRBV28 with TRBJ1-1, with D perhaps TRBD1 (6 bases). Germline V CDR1 and CDR2: MDHEN, SYDVKM. This CDR3 spans 15 amino acids. V lost 6 bases and J 3 bases, leaving 17 bases between the germline ends. In nucleotides, the CDR3 is TGTGCCAGCAGCACTATCAGGGGCGGGTACACTGAAGCTTTCTTT. Amino acid sequence: CASSTIRGGYTEAFF. The whole variable domain, filled in from reference TRBV28 and TRBJ1-1, reads DVKVTQSSRYLVKRTGEKVFLECVQDMDHENMFWYRQDPGLGLRLIYFSYDVKMKEKGDIPEGYSVSREKKERFSLILESASTNQTSMYLCASSTIRGGYTEAFFGQGTRLTVV.

This chain joins TRBV27 and TRBJ2-1; D call uncertain. Per germline, CDR1 MNHEY and CDR2 SMNVEV (reference sequence). V lost 0 bases to trimming and J lost 0 bases, with 12 bases between them. This CDR3 is built from 17 residues. DNA for the CDR3: TGTGCCAGCAGTTTATCCCCCCGGGCGAGCTCCTACAATGAGCAGTTCTTC. Its translation: CASSLSPRASSYNEQFF.

The chain combines TRBV7-6 with TRBJ2-5; D unresolved. The better agreement between TRBJ2-7 and the DNA end casts doubt on the J call. The length of the CDR3 is 14 residues. Per the germline V gene, CDR1 is SGHVS and CDR2 is FNYEAQ. The DNA for the CDR3 is TGTGCCAGCAGCTTAGCCGGGCCCGGGCACGAGCAGTACTTC. It encodes CASSLAGPGHEQYF.

A few counts support this clone. The chain employs TRBV4-1 and TRBJ1-5, with D possibly matching TRBD1 (5 bases). The germline V gene has CDR1 MGHRA and CDR2 YSYEKL. The CDR3 spans 14 residues. Trimming removed 4 bases from V and 4 bases from J, with 11 bases in between. CDR3 DNA sequence: TGCGCCAGCAGCCTTAGACAGTCTAATCAGCCCCAGCATTTT. As protein: CASSLRQSNQPQHF.

J is TRBJ2-1 and V is TRBV5-6; no clear D. Trimming cost V 2 bases and J 8 bases, with 11 bases left between them. Germline V CDR1 and CDR2: SGHDT, YYEEEE. This CDR3 is built from 13 residues. The CDR3 loop reads CASSFIRVDEQFF. The DNA of the CDR3 is TGTGCCAGCAGCTTCATCCGAGTGGATGAGCAGTTCTTC.

The chain couples TRBV7-2 to TRBJ1-5; possible D gene TRBD1, 5 bases. V was cut by 1 base and J by 1 base, with 14 bases left in between. Germline loops: CDR1 SGHTA, CDR2 FQGNSA. The CDR3 runs to 17 residues. As DNA, the CDR3 is TGTGCCAGCAGCTTAGGGGTGGGAGGGGTGAGCAATCAGCCCCAGCATTTT. Its protein is CASSLGVGGVSNQPQHF. The full variable domain, completed using reference TRBV7-2 and TRBJ1-5, is GAGVSQSPSNKVTEKGKDVELRCDPISGHTALYWYRQSLGQGLEFLIYFQGNSAPDKSGLPSDRFSAERTGGSVSTLTIQRTQQEDSAVYLCASSLGVGGVSNQPQHFGDGTRLSIL.

The V gene is TRBV11-3, the J gene TRBJ1-5; D is perhaps TRBD1 (6 bases). The CDR3 totals 16 residues. CDR1 is SGHNT and CDR2 is YENEEA in the germline V gene. Trimming took off 1 base at V and 0 bases at J, with 10 bases between the two ends. In DNA, the CDR3 is TGTGCCAGCAGCTTAGTGGACAGTTATAGCAATCAGCCCCAGCATTTT. Translation gives CASSLVDSYSNQPQHF. The complete variable domain, with remaining parts taken from reference TRBV11-3 and TRBJ1-5, reads EAGVVQSPRYKIIEKKQPVAFWCNPISGHNTLYWYLQNLGQGPELLIRYENEEAVDDSQLPKDRFSAERLKGVDSTLKIQPAELGDSAVYLCASSLVDSYSNQPQHFGDGTRLSIL.

The CDR3, as DNA: TGTGCCAGCAGCGTAGGGACTACCCACACAGATACGCAGTATTTT. Translating it yields CASSVGTTHTDTQYF. The chain uses TRBV9 and TRBJ2-3; possibly TRBD2 for D (6 bases). The V and J ends lost 0 bases and 2 bases respectively, with 10 bases between them. The CDR3 extends over 15 amino acids. Germline values: CDR1 SGDLS, CDR2 YYNGEE.

J is TRBJ2-7 and V is TRBV2; D possibly matches TRBD1 or TRBD2 (5 bases each). Trimming pared 0 bases from V and 2 bases from J, leaving 17 bases between. Per the germline V gene, CDR1 is SNHLY and CDR2 is FYNNEI. The CDR3 sequence is 17 residues long. CDR3 loop: CASSEAPRGVGTYEQYF. The CDR3 nucleotides read TGTGCCAGCAGTGAAGCGCCTCGAGGGGTAGGGACCTACGAGCAGTACTTC.

The chain recombines TRBV4-1 with TRBJ2-1; a weak D match, TRBD2 (5 bases). The V gene's germline CDR1 is MGHRA and CDR2 YSYEKL. There are 13 residues in the CDR3. V was clipped by 1 base and J by 8 bases, with 9 bases between them. The CDR3 region is CASSQVGRDEQFF. DNA of the CDR3: TGCGCCAGCAGCCAAGTCGGGCGGGATGAGCAGTTCTTC.

The chain carries TRBV14 and TRBJ2-1, with TRBD1 as a possible D gene (6 bases). The CDR3 is 15 residues long. Trimming took off 4 bases at V and 1 base at J, with 11 bases between the two ends. Per the germline V gene, CDR1 is SGHDN and CDR2 is FVKESK. The CDR3 sequence: CASSPGQPSYNEQFF. The CDR3 DNA sequence: TGTGCCAGCAGCCCTGGACAGCCTTCCTACAATGAGCAGTTCTTC. Full variable domain (rest looked up from reference TRBV14 and TRBJ2-1): EAGVTQFPSHSVIEKGQTVTLRCDPISGHDNLYWYRRVMGKEIKFLLHFVKESKQDESGMPNNRFLAERTGGTYSTLKVQPAELEDSGVYFCASSPGQPSYNEQFFGPGTRLTVL.

The chain is built from TRBV27 and TRBJ2-5; TRBD2 matches at 9 bases. V was pared by 3 bases and J by 5 bases, with 7 bases of the junction left unmatched. Germline CDR1 reads MNHEY; CDR2 reads SMNVEV (reference sequence). This CDR3 comprises 15 residues. The CDR3 loop reads CASSFGGRAGETQYF. CDR3 DNA: TGTGCCAGCAGTTTTGGCGGGAGGGCCGGGGAGACCCAGTACTTC.